The next 5 T cell receptor beta chains were all read from a single sample in a study of blood T cell repertoires in COVID-19. Assay used: immunoSEQ multiplex PCR; TCRdb lists only in-frame clones, some missing. Among around 150,000 clones listed, 84% were seen once. Sequencing was done on a sample of peripheral blood. These receptors were taken from a woman in her sixties or seventies with acute or convalescent COVID-19.

V and J are TRBV1 and TRBJ2-5; TRBD2, the table's D call, was not compared with the DNA. TRBV1 corresponds to a pseudogene. The CDR3 spans 20 residues. The CDR3 here is CTSSQGHSGRSEVGQETQYF. The DNA for the CDR3 is TGCACCAGCAGCCAAGGGCATAGCGGGAGGAGTGAGGTGGGCCAAGAGACCCAGTACTTC.

V is TRBV3-1 (or the pseudogene TRBV3-2) and J is TRBJ2-1; D might be TRBD1 (6 bases). This CDR3 is 15 amino acids long. Trimming took 1 base from V and 9 from J, leaving 16 bases between them. Germline loops: CDR1 LGHDT, CDR2 YNNKEL (reference sequence). The CDR3 DNA follows: TGTGCCAGCAGCCAAGCGGGACACCTAGCCAGTGAGCAGTTCTTC. It encodes CASSQAGHLASEQFF.

CDR3 amino acids: CASSLLDNEQFF. In nucleotides, the CDR3 is TGTGCCAGCAGCTTACTCGACAATGAGCAGTTCTTC. This chain connects TRBV7-2 to TRBJ2-1; D gene uncertain. The CDR3 consists of 12 residues. V was shortened by 2 bases and J by 5 bases, with 4 bases between the two germline ends. Germline values: CDR1 SGHTA, CDR2 FQGNSA.

J is TRBJ1-5 and V is TRBV28; tentatively, D is TRBD1 (5 bases). Germline-derived CDR1 and CDR2 are MDHEN and SYDVKM. V lost 2 bases and J 2 bases, leaving 10 bases between the germline ends. There are 15 residues in the CDR3. This CDR3 is CASSLRGFGNQPQHF. In DNA, the CDR3 is TGTGCCAGCAGTTTACGGGGGTTCGGCAATCAGCCCCAGCATTTT.

V and J are TRBV27 and TRBJ1-6; D gene unclear. V was shortened by 6 bases and J by 1 base, with 16 bases between the two germline ends. Germline lookup yields CDR1 MNHEY and CDR2 SMNVEV (reference sequence). There are 17 residues in the CDR3. CDR3 nucleotide sequence: TGTGCCAGCAGCCCGTCCACCGGAGCTTCCTATAATTCACCCCTCCACTTT. Protein sequence: CASSPSTGASYNSPLHF.